A selection of T cell receptor beta chains follows, all from one sample in a study of blood T cell repertoires in COVID-19. Produced via immunoSEQ multiplex PCR; TCRdb's table is partial and in-frame only. Among roughly 160,000 clones listed, 70% to 90% were seen once. The sequenced sample consisted of peripheral blood. These receptors came from an elderly woman with COVID-19, enrolled during active disease. Each CDR3 is given with its conserved first and last residue. The D gene is left open where the match is weak. Clone size is given for some rows only: seen once, a few or many times, or a class if the clone is expanded.

abundance: NA
v_gene: TRBV5-1
j_gene: TRBJ1-3
d_gene: TRBD1
CDR3aa: CASSLSPGGNGNTIYF
CDR3nt: TGCGCCAGCAGCTTGTCGCCAGGGGGCAACGGAAACACCATATATTTT

abundance: NA
v_gene: TRBV6-5
j_gene: TRBJ2-7
d_gene: TRBD1
CDR3aa: CASSRRDREDEQYF
CDR3nt: TGTGCCAGCAGTAGGAGGGACAGGGAGGACGAGCAGTACTTC

abundance: NA
v_gene: TRBV18
j_gene: TRBJ2-5
d_gene: NA
CDR3aa: CASSPSTEETQYF
CDR3nt: TGTGCCAGCTCACCATCCACAGAGGAGACCCAGTACTTC

abundance: NA
v_gene: TRBV28
j_gene: TRBJ2-3
d_gene: NA
CDR3aa: CASSLGTPLNTQYF
CDR3nt: TGTGCCAGCAGTTTAGGGACACCCCTTAACACGCAGTATTTT

abundance: once
v_gene: TRBV19
j_gene: TRBJ1-5
d_gene: TRBD1
CDR3aa: CASSVDQGTGFGQPQHF
CDR3nt: TGTGCCAGTAGTGTAGATCAAGGGACAGGGTTTGGTCAGCCCCAGCATTTT

abundance: NA
v_gene: TRBV28
j_gene: TRBJ1-1
d_gene: NA
CDR3aa: CASSEARYTEAFF
CDR3nt: TGTGCCAGCAGCGAAGCCAGGTACACTGAAGCTTTCTTT

abundance: NA
v_gene: TRBV29-1
j_gene: TRBJ2-6
d_gene: NA
CDR3aa: CSVSLLSGANVLTF
CDR3nt: TGCAGCGTTTCACTCCTCTCTGGGGCCAACGTCCTGACTTTC

abundance: NA
v_gene: TRBV25-1
j_gene: TRBJ1-5
d_gene: NA
CDR3aa: CASSGLNQPQHF
CDR3nt: TGTGCCAGCAGTGGACTAAATCAGCCCCAGCATTTT

abundance: NA
v_gene: TRBV4-3
j_gene: TRBJ2-2
d_gene: NA
CDR3aa: CASSQGLPNTGELFF
CDR3nt: TGCGCCAGCAGCCAAGGACTACCGAACACCGGGGAGCTGTTTTTT

abundance: NA
v_gene: TRBV5-1
j_gene: TRBJ2-5
d_gene: NA
CDR3aa: CASSLAGTQQTQYF
CDR3nt: TGCGCCAGCAGCTTGGCCGGGACTCAACAGACCCAGTACTTC

abundance: NA
v_gene: TRBV6-5
j_gene: TRBJ2-7
d_gene: NA
CDR3aa: CASTPGMGYEQYF
CDR3nt: TGTGCCAGCACGCCAGGAATGGGCTACGAGCAGTACTTC

abundance: NA
v_gene: TRBV15
j_gene: TRBJ2-2
d_gene: NA
CDR3aa: CATSRASTGVGTGELFF
CDR3nt: TGTGCCACCAGCAGAGCGAGTACGGGAGTAGGTACCGGGGAGCTGTTTTTT

abundance: NA
v_gene: TRBV7-2
j_gene: TRBJ1-4
d_gene: NA
CDR3aa: CASSPPGNANEKLFF
CDR3nt: TGTGCCAGCAGCCCCCCGGGGAATGCTAATGAAAAACTGTTTTTT

abundance: NA
v_gene: TRBV5-6
j_gene: TRBJ1-2
d_gene: NA
CDR3aa: CASSMPGSGGYTF
CDR3nt: TGTGCCAGCAGCATGCCCGGGTCTGGTGGCTACACCTTC

abundance: NA
v_gene: TRBV14
j_gene: TRBJ1-6
d_gene: TRBD1
CDR3aa: CASSPWTGHSYNSPLHF
CDR3nt: TGTGCCAGCAGCCCCTGGACAGGCCACTCCTATAATTCACCCCTCCACTTT

abundance: NA
v_gene: TRBV7-8
j_gene: TRBJ2-7
d_gene: TRBD1
CDR3aa: CASSRDRASYEQYF
CDR3nt: TGTGCCAGCAGCAGAGACAGGGCATCCTACGAGCAGTACTTC

abundance: NA
v_gene: TRBV29-1
j_gene: TRBJ1-4
d_gene: NA
CDR3aa: CSGERNEKLFF
CDR3nt: TGCAGCGGCGAACGGAATGAAAAACTGTTTTTT

abundance: NA
v_gene: TRBV28
j_gene: TRBJ2-7
d_gene: NA
CDR3aa: CASRTGGTSYEQYF
CDR3nt: TGTGCCAGCAGGACAGGCGGAACGTCCTACGAGCAGTACTTC

abundance: NA
v_gene: TRBV5-1
j_gene: TRBJ2-7
d_gene: NA
CDR3aa: CASSAGGGSDSYEQYF
CDR3nt: TGCGCCAGCAGCGCCGGCGGGGGCTCCGACTCCTACGAGCAGTACTTC

abundance: NA
v_gene: TRBV20-1
j_gene: TRBJ2-7
d_gene: TRBD2
CDR3aa: CSASGRDEQYF
CDR3nt: TGCAGTGCTAGCGGGAGGGATGAGCAGTACTTC

abundance: NA
v_gene: TRBV2
j_gene: TRBJ2-7
d_gene: NA
CDR3aa: CASTEDSYEQYF
CDR3nt: TGTGCCAGCACAGAGGATTCTTACGAGCAGTACTTC

abundance: few
v_gene: TRBV7-2
j_gene: TRBJ2-4
d_gene: TRBD1
CDR3aa: CASSDRGRQYF
CDR3nt: TGTGCCAGCAGCGACAGGGGTAGGCAGTACTTC